These 14 T cell receptor beta chains originate from one sample sequenced in a study of blood T cell repertoires in COVID-19. Here immunoSEQ multiplex PCR was the method, and the copy in TCRdb shows in-frame clones only, minus some. The sample consists of about 370,000 clones, about 90% of them appearing once. The source material was peripheral blood. Every receptor here comes from a woman aged 30 to 39 with COVID-19, enrolled during active disease.

The rearrangement joins TRBV7-8 to TRBJ2-5, with TRBD1 identical over 8 bases. This CDR3 contains 15 residues. Germline V gene data show CDR1 as SGHVS and CDR2 as FQNEAQ. After removal of 1 base from V and 1 base from J, the junction contained 2 bases not matched to a gene. The CDR3 spells CASSLETGAQETQYF. In DNA, the CDR3 is TGTGCCAGCAGCTTAGAGACAGGGGCCCAAGAGACCCAGTACTTC.

The CDR3 DNA follows: TGCGCCAGCAGGCCCGCTCCAGGGGGCATTAACTATGGCTACACCTTC. It encodes CASRPAPGGINYGYTF. This rearrangement joins TRBV5-1 to TRBJ1-2, with TRBD1 matching 8 bases. This CDR3 region has 16 residues. Unmatched junction bases numbered 10, after V lost 5 bases and J lost 1 base. The V gene's germline CDR1 is SGHRS and CDR2 YFSETQ.

The CDR3 is CASSVIVSTDTQYF. DNA of the CDR3: TGTGCCAGCAGTGTAATAGTGAGCACAGATACGCAGTATTTT. The chain has TRBV2 and TRBJ2-3; no clear D. The ends were cut back, 4 bases at V and 0 bases at J, with 8 bases in the middle. This CDR3 has 14 residues. Germline-derived CDR1 and CDR2 are SNHLY and FYNNEI.

CDR3 amino acids: CASSLAVRNEQFF. The CDR3 bases are TGCGCCAGCAGCTTGGCCGTACGGAATGAGCAGTTCTTC. This sequence joins TRBV5-1 and TRBJ2-1; no clear D gene. The V and J ends lost 0 bases and 7 bases respectively, with 8 bases between them. Germline-derived CDR1 and CDR2 are SGHRS and YFSETQ. The CDR3 runs 13 residues.

The chain is built from TRBV6-2 or TRBV6-3 and TRBJ1-1, with D hard to call. Trimming shortened V by 4 bases and J by 4 bases, and 7 bases separated the two germline ends. CDR1 and CDR2 from the germline V gene are MNHEY and SVGEGT. The CDR3 is 12 amino acids. The CDR3 DNA reads TGTGCCAGCAGTTTAATCGGCACTGAAGCTTTCTTT. It codes for CASSLIGTEAFF.

The chain links TRBV10-2 to TRBJ1-2, with 9 positions matching TRBD1. V shed 2 bases, J shed 0 bases, and the junction held 1 base outside the gene matches. CDR1 and CDR2 (germline): WSHSY, SAAADI. The CDR3 is 15 amino acids. The chain's CDR3 is CASSERQGANYGYTF. CDR3 nucleotide sequence: TGCGCCAGCAGTGAGAGACAGGGGGCTAACTATGGCTACACCTTC.

V and J are TRBV12-3 or TRBV12-4 and TRBJ2-5, with TRBD2 matching over 13 bases. The CDR3 loop spans 12 amino acids. V was pared by 7 bases and J by 11 bases, with 4 bases of the junction left unmatched. The CDR3 sequence: CASKTSGRTQYF. CDR3 coding DNA: TGTGCCAGCAAGACTAGCGGGAGGACACAGTACTTC.

The count of this clone is one. Written as DNA, the CDR3 is TGCGCCAGCAGCAAACCGGGACAGGGTAATTCACCCCTCCACTTT. Translated: CASSKPGQGNSPLHF. This chain links TRBV4-3 with TRBJ1-6; 9 bases agree with TRBD1. Trimming took 5 bases from V and 6 from J; bases not matched to a gene: 5. This CDR3 contains 15 residues. Germline loops: CDR1 LGHNA, CDR2 YSLEER.

This clone was detected once. The chain has TRBV5-4 and TRBJ2-2; 8 bases are shared with TRBD2. J lost 7 bases, V lost 3 bases, and 2 bases had no gene match. Germline V gene data show CDR1 as SGHNT and CDR2 as YYREEE (reference sequence). This CDR3 is built from 13 residues. The DNA of the CDR3 is TGTGCCAGCAGCTCCACTAGCGGCGGGGAGCTGTTTTTT. Amino acid sequence: CASSSTSGGELFF.

V usage is TRBV5-1 and J usage is TRBJ1-4; the D gene is possibly TRBD1 (6 bases). Germline CDR1 and CDR2: SGHRS and YFSETQ. V was cut by 2 bases and J by 0 bases, with 11 bases left in between. This CDR3 comprises 16 residues. The CDR3 nucleotides read TGCGCCAGCAGCTTCGGACAGACCTCAACTAATGAAAAACTGTTTTTT. Translating gives CASSFGQTSTNEKLFF.

This sequence joins TRBV6-5 and TRBJ2-7; 10 bases align to TRBD1. The J segment lost 5 bases and the V segment lost 6 bases, leaving 10 bases of the junction unmatched. Germline values: CDR1 MNHEY, CDR2 SVGAGI. This CDR3 has 15 residues. CDR3 in DNA: TGTGCCAGCAGAAGGGGACAGGGGCTTTTCCACGAGCAGTACTTC. This encodes CASRRGQGLFHEQYF.

The chain uses TRBV19 and TRBJ2-7; a weak D match, TRBD2 (5 bases). CDR1 is LNHDA, CDR2 SQIVND, per germline (reference sequence). The CDR3 runs 14 residues. V was shortened by 5 bases and J by 0 bases, with 11 bases between the two germline ends. The CDR3 loop is CASSPRGFSYEQYF. Written as DNA, the CDR3 is TGTGCCAGTAGTCCCCGCGGGTTCTCCTACGAGCAGTACTTC.

V usage is TRBV6-5 and J usage is TRBJ2-5, with 9 bases fitting TRBD1. Germline CDR1 is MNHEY and CDR2 is SVGAGI. This CDR3 contains 15 residues. The ends lost 1 base at V and 2 bases at J; junction bases unmatched: 2. The CDR3, as DNA: TGTGCCAGCAGTTACTTGACAGGGGGACAAGAGACCCAGTACTTC. Protein sequence: CASSYLTGGQETQYF.

The genes are TRBV28 and TRBJ1-3, with TRBD1 matching 7 bases. CDR1 MDHEN and CDR2 SYDVKM come from the germline V gene. V shed 6 bases and J 0 bases; nucleotides not matched to a gene: 5. This CDR3 is 15 amino acids long. The CDR3 loop reads CASSQNRGSGNTIYF. Written as DNA, the CDR3 is TGTGCCAGCAGCCAGAACAGGGGCTCTGGAAACACCATATATTTT. Together with reference TRBV28 and TRBJ1-3, the CDR3 gives the full variable domain: DVKVTQSSRYLVKRTGEKVFLECVQDMDHENMFWYRQDPGLGLRLIYFSYDVKMKEKGDIPEGYSVSREKKERFSLILESASTNQTSMYLCASSQNRGSGNTIYFGEGSWLTVV.